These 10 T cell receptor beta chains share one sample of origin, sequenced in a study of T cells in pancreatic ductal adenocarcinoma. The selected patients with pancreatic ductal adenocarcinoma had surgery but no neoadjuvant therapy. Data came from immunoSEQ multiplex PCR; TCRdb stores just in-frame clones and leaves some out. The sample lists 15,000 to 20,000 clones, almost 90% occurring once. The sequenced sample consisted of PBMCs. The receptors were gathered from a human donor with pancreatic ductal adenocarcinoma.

CDR3 in DNA: TGCGCCAGCAGCTTAACTACCCCGCCAGCAGGGCATGGCTACACCTTC. Translating gives CASSLTTPPAGHGYTF. The chain links TRBV5-1 to TRBJ1-2; TRBD1 is a possible D gene (5 bases). V lost 2 bases and J 6 bases, leaving 20 bases between the germline ends. This CDR3 has 16 residues. CDR1 is SGHRS and CDR2 is YFSETQ in the germline V gene. The full variable domain, rest sourced from reference TRBV5-1 and TRBJ1-2, is KAGVTQTPRYLIKTRGQQVTLSCSPISGHRSVSWYQQTPGQGLQFLFEYFSETQRNKGNFPGRFSGRQFSNSRSEMNVSTLELGDSALYLCASSLTTPPAGHGYTFGSGTRLTVV.

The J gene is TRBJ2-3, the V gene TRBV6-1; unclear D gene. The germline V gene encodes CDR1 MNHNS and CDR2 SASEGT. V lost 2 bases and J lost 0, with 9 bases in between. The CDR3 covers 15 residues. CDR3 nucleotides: TGTGCCAGCAGTGAACCACCTACTAGCACAGATACGCAGTATTTT. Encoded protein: CASSEPPTSTDTQYF.

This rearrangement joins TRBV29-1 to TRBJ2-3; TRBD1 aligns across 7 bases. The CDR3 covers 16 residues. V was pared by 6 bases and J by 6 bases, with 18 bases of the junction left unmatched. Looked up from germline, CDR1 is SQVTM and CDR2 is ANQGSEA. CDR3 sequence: CSVSLSRTGGSDTQYF. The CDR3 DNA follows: TGCAGCGTCAGCCTTAGTCGGACAGGTGGGTCGGATACGCAGTATTTT.

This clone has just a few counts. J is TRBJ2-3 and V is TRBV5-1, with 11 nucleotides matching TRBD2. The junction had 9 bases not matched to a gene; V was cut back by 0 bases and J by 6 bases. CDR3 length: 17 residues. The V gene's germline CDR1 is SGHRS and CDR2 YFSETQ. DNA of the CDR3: TGCGCCAGCAGCTTGGCCCTAGCGGGGGGACCTCCGGATACGCAGTATTTT. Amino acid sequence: CASSLALAGGPPDTQYF. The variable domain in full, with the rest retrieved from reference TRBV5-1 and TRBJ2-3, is KAGVTQTPRYLIKTRGQQVTLSCSPISGHRSVSWYQQTPGQGLQFLFEYFSETQRNKGNFPGRFSGRQFSNSRSEMNVSTLELGDSALYLCASSLALAGGPPDTQYFGPGTRLTVL.

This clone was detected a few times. CDR3 amino acids: CASSSATTVSYGYTF. CDR3 bases: TGTGCCAGCAGTTCCGCAACGACAGTTTCCTATGGCTACACCTTC. The chain carries TRBV6-5 and TRBJ1-2; D is possibly TRBD1 (5 bases). Germline values: CDR1 MNHEY, CDR2 SVGAGI. CDR3 length: 15 amino acids. Deletions cut 4 bases from V and 4 bases from J, with 16 bases between.

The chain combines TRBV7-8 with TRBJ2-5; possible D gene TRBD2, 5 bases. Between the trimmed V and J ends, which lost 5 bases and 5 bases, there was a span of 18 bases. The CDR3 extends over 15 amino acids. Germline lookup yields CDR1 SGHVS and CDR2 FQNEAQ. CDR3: CASSPNEGLGETQYF. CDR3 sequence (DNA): TGTGCCAGCAGCCCCAATGAGGGTTTAGGGGAGACCCAGTACTTC.

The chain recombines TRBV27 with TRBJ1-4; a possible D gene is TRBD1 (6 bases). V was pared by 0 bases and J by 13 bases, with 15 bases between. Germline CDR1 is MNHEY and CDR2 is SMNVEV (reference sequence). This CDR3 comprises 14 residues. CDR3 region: CASSLSRWEGGLFF. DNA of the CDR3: TGTGCCAGCAGTTTATCTCGCTGGGAGGGGGGACTGTTTTTT.

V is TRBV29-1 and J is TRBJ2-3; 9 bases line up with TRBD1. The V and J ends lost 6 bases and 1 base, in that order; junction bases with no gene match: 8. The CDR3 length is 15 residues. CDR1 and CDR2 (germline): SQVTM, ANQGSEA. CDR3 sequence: CSVDRQGVRTDTQYF. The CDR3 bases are TGCAGCGTAGACCGACAGGGGGTTCGCACAGATACGCAGTATTTT.

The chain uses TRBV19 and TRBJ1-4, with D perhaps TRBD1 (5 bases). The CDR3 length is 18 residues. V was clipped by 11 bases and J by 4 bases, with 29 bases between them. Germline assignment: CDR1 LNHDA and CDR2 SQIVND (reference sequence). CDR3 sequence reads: CAGGWIVPRRSNNEKLFF. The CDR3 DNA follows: TGTGCCGGGGGGTGGATTGTACCTCGAAGATCGAATAATGAAAAACTGTTTTTT.

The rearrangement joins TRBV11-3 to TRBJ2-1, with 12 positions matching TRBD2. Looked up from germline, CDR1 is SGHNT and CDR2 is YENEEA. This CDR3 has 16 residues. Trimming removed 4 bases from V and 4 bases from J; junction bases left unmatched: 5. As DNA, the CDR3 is TGTGCCAGCAGCTGGACGACTAGCGGGGGTTACAATGAGCAGTTCTTC. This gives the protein CASSWTTSGGYNEQFF.